Shown below are 16 T cell receptor beta chains from a single sample sequenced in a study of T-cell memory formation after mild COVID-19. TCRdb ran MiXCR on the 5' RACE reads and lists one entry per CDR3 protein. The table has under 150,000 distinct CDR3 sequences, about 20% seen once. The sample consisted of PBMCs or a T cell subset sorted from them (not recorded which). All receptors derive from a man younger than 35 who had mild COVID-19 (a few samples of this study predate the infection). Cell type and time point are not known.

The J gene is TRBJ2-7, the V gene TRBV28; D possibly uses TRBD1 or TRBD2 (5 bases each). The CDR3 sequence is 15 residues long. V was pared by 5 bases and J by 2 bases, with 16 bases between. Germline CDR1 is MDHEN and CDR2 is SYDVKM. The CDR3 nucleotides are TGTGCCAGCAGTACCGTGGGACGGCTTCCCTACGAGCAGTACGTC. Protein product: CASSTVGRLPYEQYV.

The chain links TRBV12-3 or TRBV12-4 to TRBJ1-5, with 9 bases fitting TRBD1. The CDR3 length is 14 residues. V lost 5 bases, J lost 7 bases, and 6 bases stayed unmatched. CDR3 in DNA: TGTGCCAGCAGTCCCGGGACAGGGACCCAGCCCCAGCATTTT. Protein: CASSPGTGTQPQHF.

The rearrangement joins TRBV7-9 to TRBJ2-7; perhaps TRBD1 as D (6 bases). Germline assignment: CDR1 SEHNR and CDR2 FQNEAQ (reference sequence). V was cut by 1 base and J by 3 bases, with 10 bases left in between. CDR3 length: 14 amino acids. The CDR3 here is CASSLGGGNYEQYF. The CDR3 DNA sequence: TGTGCCAGCAGCTTAGGTGGGGGCAACTACGAGCAGTACTTC.

This clonotype was counted ten times or more. The chain couples TRBV10-2 to TRBJ1-6; D is unclear. Germline-derived CDR1 and CDR2 are WSHSY and SAAADI. The CDR3 runs 15 residues. The V end lost 4 bases, the J end lost 5 bases, and 12 bases lay between the germline ends. The CDR3 sequence: CASSVLAPNNSPLHF. CDR3 nucleotides: TGCGCCAGCAGTGTTCTTGCACCCAATAATTCACCCCTCCACTTT.

The rearrangement uses TRBV5-5 and TRBJ2-2, with 7 bases aligning to TRBD2. This CDR3 is built from 17 residues. Germline V CDR1 and CDR2: SGHKS, YYEKEE (reference sequence). The V segment lost 3 bases and the J segment 2 bases; nucleotides outside the gene matches: 10. CDR3 bases: TGTGCCAGCAGCTCCTCCCCCGCTAGCGGAAACACCGGGGAGCTGTTTTTT. Translation: CASSSSPASGNTGELFF.

This clonotype turned up a few times. The genes are TRBV6-6 and TRBJ2-7; 9 bases are a match to TRBD1. The V segment lost 5 bases and the J segment 6 bases; nucleotides outside the gene matches: 11. The length of the CDR3 is 15 residues. Germline lookup yields CDR1 MNHNY and CDR2 SVGAGI (reference sequence). The CDR3 nucleotides are TGTGCCAGCAGTGAAAACAGGGGGCAGCTTACCGAGCAGTACGTC. It is translated as CASSENRGQLTEQYV.

This clonotype was observed many times. The chain uses TRBV6-4 and TRBJ2-3; TRBD2 agrees at 16 bases. This CDR3 contains 16 residues. J lost 4 bases, V lost 3 bases, and 1 base had no gene match. The germline CDR1 and CDR2 sequences are MRHNA and SNTAGT. CDR3 sequence (DNA): TGTGCCAGCAGTGAGGGACTAGCGGGGGGGCCAGATACGCAGTATTTT. Its translation is CASSEGLAGGPDTQYF.

V is TRBV15 and J is TRBJ2-7; D ambiguous. Germline V gene lookup returns CDR1 LNHNV and CDR2 YYDKDF (reference sequence). The CDR3 contains 14 residues. Trimming took off 5 bases at V and 0 bases at J, with 11 bases between the two ends. The CDR3: CATSARRSSYEQYV. CDR3 coding DNA: TGTGCCACCAGCGCCCGCCGGAGCTCCTACGAGCAGTACGTC.

This clonotype was counted between two and nine times. The chain has TRBV5-1 and TRBJ2-7; 8 bases map to TRBD1. With 3 bases clipped from V and 1 base from J, the junction kept 9 bases outside the gene matches. The germline CDR1 and CDR2 sequences are SGHRS and YFSETQ. This CDR3 is 16 amino acids long. The CDR3 DNA reads TGCGCCAGCAGCTCGACGGACAGGGTTTTTTCCTACGAGCAGTACTTC. Encoded protein: CASSSTDRVFSYEQYF.

J is TRBJ2-4 and V is TRBV7-9, with D maybe TRBD2 (5 bases). The CDR3 loop spans 14 amino acids. The germline V gene has CDR1 SEHNR and CDR2 FQNEAQ (reference sequence). Trimming took 11 bases from V and 4 from J, leaving 18 bases between them. CDR3 amino acids: CAVSPEREKNIQYF. CDR3 nucleotides: TGTGCCGTTTCACCTGAGAGGGAAAAAAACATTCAGTACTTC.

The chain links TRBV5-1 to TRBJ2-3; D gene unclear. Per the germline V gene, CDR1 is SGHRS and CDR2 is YFSETQ. The CDR3 covers 12 residues. V was clipped by 5 bases and J by 5 bases, with 9 bases between them. CDR3 in amino acids: CASRFHEDTQYF. The CDR3 bases are TGCGCCAGCAGGTTTCATGAAGATACGCAGTATTTT. The entire variable domain, with the rest obtained from reference TRBV5-1 and TRBJ2-3, is as follows: KAGVTQTPRYLIKTRGQQVTLSCSPISGHRSVSWYQQTPGQGLQFLFEYFSETQRNKGNFPGRFSGRQFSNSRSEMNVSTLELGDSALYLCASRFHEDTQYFGPGTRLTVL.

A note on this clonotype: A read error may produce the germline difference seen at one junction end. The rearrangement links TRBV7-2 to TRBJ1-2, with D tentatively TRBD1 (5 bases). CDR1 is SGHTA and CDR2 is FQGNSA in the germline V gene. The CDR3 is made up of 14 amino acids. CDR3 sequence: CASSLYGGPYAYTF. CDR3 sequence (DNA): TGTGCCAGCAGCTTATACGGGGGTCCCTATGCCTACACCTTC.

At least ten counts were recorded for this clonotype. V is TRBV7-9 and J is TRBJ2-3, with D perhaps matching TRBD2 (7 bases). With 5 bases removed from V and 6 bases from J, the gap between germline ends came to 18 bases. The CDR3 covers 15 residues. The germline CDR1 and CDR2 sequences are SEHNR and FQNEAQ (reference sequence). The CDR3 nucleotides are TGTGCCAGCAGCCCCTTGGGGGGGGGGCAGGATACGCAGTATTTT. This encodes CASSPLGGGQDTQYF.

The chain links TRBV11-2 to TRBJ1-3; D is unclear. Germline values: CDR1 SGHAT, CDR2 FQNNGV. V lost 5 bases and J 2 bases, leaving 13 bases between the germline ends. This CDR3 has 15 residues. As DNA, the CDR3 is TGTGCCAGCAGCCCGAGGACGGGTACTGGAAACACCATATATTTT. Translated, it gives CASSPRTGTGNTIYF.

This clonotype occurred many times. This sequence joins TRBV9 and TRBJ2-3; D is uncertain. The length of the CDR3 is 13 residues. The V end lost 5 bases, the J end lost 6 bases, and 13 bases lay between the germline ends. Per germline, CDR1 SGDLS and CDR2 YYNGEE. CDR3 region: CASRPEAEDTQYF. In DNA form, the CDR3 reads TGTGCCAGCAGGCCCGAGGCGGAGGATACGCAGTATTTT.

The chain couples TRBV14 to TRBJ2-1; TRBD2 agrees at 9 bases. With 1 base clipped from V and 3 bases from J, the junction kept 4 bases outside the gene matches. The germline V gene encodes CDR1 SGHDN and CDR2 FVKESK. The length of the CDR3 is 16 residues. CDR3 loop: CASSQVAGAFYNEQFF. CDR3 sequence (DNA): TGTGCCAGCAGCCAAGTAGCGGGGGCCTTCTACAATGAGCAGTTCTTC.